A single T cell receptor beta chain is shown here with its context. After removal of 6 bases from V and 6 bases from J, the junction contained 10 bases not matched to a gene. CDR1 and CDR2 from the germline V gene are SGHRS and YFSETQ. The CDR3 spans 16 residues. Researchers took RNA transcripts and amplified the TCR beta CDR3 regions from them. In the first-round RT-PCR of the TCR CDR3, the HTBI primer set was used. TCRdb fed the multiplex PCR reads into MiXCR, producing one record per CDR3 protein. This table holds hundreds of thousands of distinct CDR3 sequences, about 20% found once. These data are taken from a study of T cells in Graves' hyperthyroidism and ophthalmopathy. In the ophthalmopathy cohort, Clinical Activity Score was at least 3, NOSPECS grade at least 4, and duration under 3 months.

The chain is built from TRBV5-1 and TRBJ2-2; the match to TRBD2 covers 11 bases. Sequencing was done on a sample of blood. The TCR originated in a man aged 35-49 years with Graves' ophthalmopathy. In DNA form, the CDR3 reads TGCGCCAGCAACTTAGCGGGAGGGCCAGTTGCCGGGGAGCTGTTTTTT. It is translated as CASNLAGGPVAGELFF.